One and the same sample provided the 32 T cell receptor beta chains below, sequenced in a study of T cell repertoires in cytomegalovirus infection (dated by TCRdb to the late 2010s). Sequencing was performed on an Illumina HiSeq 1500. The public reads were quality trimmed at Q25 with fastp and then assembled into clones with MiXCR by TCRdb, keeping productive beta chains. Entries that share a CDR3 protein sequence are merged under the most common genes and DNA. In all, the sample holds approximately 750,000 distinct CDR3 sequences, and 35% to 45% of those were seen once. About 2.8% of the sample comes from the top ten. Sequencing used PBMCs. All receptors come from a human donor in good health (CMV status not recorded). Some clones in this sample may be carry-over from other donors' samples.

The chain recombines TRBV28 with TRBJ2-1; tentative D call: TRBD1 (6 bases). The V and J ends lost 10 bases and 14 bases respectively, with 21 bases between them. The CDR3 is 12 amino acids. The germline V gene encodes CDR1 MDHEN and CDR2 SYDVKM. CDR3 coding DNA: TGTGCCACAGGAGACCAGGGGTTCGAGAAGTTCTTC. This gives the protein CATGDQGFEKFF. The whole variable domain, filled in from reference TRBV28 and TRBJ2-1, reads DVKVTQSSRYLVKRTGEKVFLECVQDMDHENMFWYRQDPGLGLRLIYFSYDVKMKEKGDIPEGYSVSREKKERFSLILESASTNQTSMYLCATGDQGFEKFFGPGTRLTVL.

This rearrangement joins TRBV24-1 to TRBJ1-5; TRBD1 agrees at 7 bases. In germline, CDR1 is KGHDR, CDR2 SFDVKD. J gave up 0 bases and V 4 bases, and 2 bases lay outside the gene matches. The CDR3 is 15 residues long. The CDR3 bases are TGTGCCACCAGTGAGACAGGGCATAGCAATCAGCCCCAGCATTTT. Translated, it gives CATSETGHSNQPQHF.

Note on this clonotype: Possible read error: a much larger clone is one base away. Without the conserved terminal phenylalanine or tryptophan, this CDR3 likely stems from a read error. The chain employs TRBV7-2 and TRBJ2-1; 7 nucleotides align to TRBD1. Germline CDR1 and CDR2: SGHTA and FQGNSA. The CDR3 is 13 residues long. V shed 5 bases and J 10 bases; nucleotides not matched to a gene: 8. The CDR3 DNA reads as TGTGCCAGCAGCCTGCGAAGGGGGCAGGAGCAGTTCTGC. It encodes CASSLRRGQEQFC.

This clonotype was detected only a few times. The rearrangement links TRBV27 to TRBJ2-2; TRBD1 matches 9 bases. The CDR3 is made up of 16 amino acids. With V trimmed by 2 bases and J by 3 bases, 4 bases remained unmatched. Germline V gene sequence: CDR1 MNHEY, CDR2 SMNVEV (reference sequence). The CDR3 protein is CASSLATGGHTGELFF. CDR3 coding DNA: TGTGCCAGCAGTTTAGCCACAGGGGGCCACACCGGGGAGCTGTTTTTT.

V and J are TRBV6-2 or TRBV6-3 and TRBJ1-1, with D tentatively TRBD1 (6 bases). V was shortened by 8 bases and J by 6 bases, with 19 bases between the two germline ends. Germline-derived CDR1 and CDR2 are MNHEY and SVGEGT. The CDR3 is 14 amino acids. CDR3 sequence reads: CASSRGTKVAEAFF. CDR3 coding DNA: TGTGCCAGCTCAAGGGGGACCAAGGTGGCTGAAGCTTTCTTT.

V and J are TRBV20-1 and TRBJ1-3; a possible D gene is TRBD1 (5 bases). Germline V gene sequence: CDR1 DFQATT, CDR2 SNEGSKA (reference sequence). V lost 6 bases, J lost 2 bases, and 17 bases lay in between. The CDR3 runs 15 residues. CDR3 bases: TGCAGTGCCACCCTGTGGCAGACAGCTGGAAACACCATATATTTT. Protein: CSATLWQTAGNTIYF.

This clonotype came up once. The junction departs from the called germline gene at one end, perhaps through a read error. The V call is TRBV6-6, the J call TRBJ1-4, with 8 bases matching TRBD1. The CDR3 sequence is 14 residues long. Per germline, CDR1 MNHNY and CDR2 SVGAGI (reference sequence). CDR3 nucleotide sequence: TGTGCCATCAGTTACCCGGGACAGGAGGAAAAACTGTTTTTT. Its translation: CAISYPGQEEKLFF.

This clonotype was detected many times. The V and J genes are TRBV7-2 and TRBJ1-5; tentatively, D is TRBD1 (6 bases). The CDR3 extends over 15 amino acids. The V gene lost 1 base and the J gene lost 4 bases, with 11 bases spanning the gap. Germline V gene lookup returns CDR1 SGHTA and CDR2 FQGNSA. This CDR3 is CASSLGRGKNQPQHF. The CDR3 DNA reads as TGTGCCAGCAGCTTAGGGAGGGGGAAAAATCAGCCCCAGCATTTT.

V is TRBV14 and J is TRBJ1-2, with D possibly being TRBD1 (6 bases). Germline-derived CDR1 and CDR2 are SGHDN and FVKESK. This CDR3 is built from 15 residues. Trimming took 2 bases from V and 4 from J, leaving 14 bases between them. CDR3 sequence: CASSQSRGRGYGYTF. CDR3 DNA sequence: TGTGCCAGCAGCCAATCCAGGGGCAGGGGCTATGGCTACACCTTC.

A remark on this clonotype: Compared with germline, one end of the junction differs, possibly owing to a read error. The chain employs TRBV7-6 and TRBJ1-1; D is uncertain. Germline values: CDR1 SGHVS, CDR2 FNYEAQ. The CDR3 extends over 15 amino acids. The CDR3: CVSSPVLGRTTEAFF. The CDR3, as DNA: TGTGTCAGCAGCCCAGTCCTAGGGAGGACCACTGAAGCTTTCTTT.

The V call is TRBV5-1, the J call TRBJ2-1, with 7 bases lining up with TRBD2. CDR3 length: 14 amino acids. The V and J ends lost 3 bases and 6 bases, in that order; junction bases with no gene match: 6. Germline CDR1 and CDR2: SGHRS and YFSETQ. The CDR3 DNA follows: TGCGCCAGCAGCTGGGGGGGGGGAAGCAATGAGCAGTTCTTC. This translates into CASSWGGGSNEQFF.

This chain joins TRBV4-1 and TRBJ2-6; 7 positions match TRBD2. V shed 4 bases, J shed 2 bases, and the junction held 11 bases outside the gene matches. Germline V CDR1 and CDR2: MGHRA, YSYEKL. The CDR3 length is 18 residues. The CDR3 bases are TGCGCCAGCAGCCCCCGGGGGAGGGCTCAGCCTGGGGCCAACGTCCTGACTTTC. This gives the protein CASSPRGRAQPGANVLTF.

This chain joins TRBV5-4 and TRBJ1-1; 7 nucleotides line up with TRBD1. The CDR3 has 15 amino acids. Losses at the gene ends were 2 bases for V and 9 bases for J; bases not matched to a gene: 13. Germline CDR1 is SGHNT and CDR2 is YYREEE (reference sequence). The CDR3 region is CASSFSARTGVKAFF. The CDR3 DNA is TGTGCCAGCAGCTTTTCGGCAAGAACAGGGGTTAAAGCTTTCTTT.

The chain combines TRBV29-1 with TRBJ2-1; 8 nucleotides match TRBD2. CDR3 size: 16 residues. V lost 7 bases and J lost 8; bases outside the gene matches: 19. Germline V gives CDR1 SQVTM, CDR2 ANQGSEA. CDR3 region: CSALRGASGSEDEQFF. The CDR3 DNA reads as TGCAGCGCCTTGAGGGGGGCAAGCGGGAGTGAAGATGAGCAGTTCTTC.

This clonotype was counted at least ten times. The CDR3 sequence is CASSRSENRVHEQYF. In nucleotides, the CDR3 is TGTGCCAGCAGCCGATCGGAGAACAGGGTCCACGAGCAGTACTTC. This chain joins TRBV7-2 and TRBJ2-7; a possible D gene is TRBD1 (6 bases). The CDR3 totals 15 residues. Germline CDR1 SGHTA, CDR2 FQGNSA. V lost 5 bases and J 5 bases, leaving 19 bases between the germline ends. The complete variable domain, with remaining parts taken from reference TRBV7-2 and TRBJ2-7, reads GAGVSQSPSNKVTEKGKDVELRCDPISGHTALYWYRQSLGQGLEFLIYFQGNSAPDKSGLPSDRFSAERTGGSVSTLTIQRTQQEDSAVYLCASSRSENRVHEQYFGPGTRLTVT.

This clonotype has only a few counts. The chain is built from TRBV7-3 and TRBJ2-1; D uncertain. The V end lost 2 bases, the J end lost 6 bases, and 11 bases lay between the germline ends. The CDR3 spans 14 residues. Germline V gene lookup returns CDR1 SGHTA and CDR2 FQGTGA. The CDR3 protein is CASSLHSSPNEQFF. CDR3 nucleotide sequence: TGTGCCAGCAGCTTACATAGCAGCCCCAATGAGCAGTTCTTC.

The chain employs TRBV7-3 and TRBJ2-5, with TRBD1 matching 7 bases. The V and J ends lost 4 bases and 4 bases, in that order; junction bases with no gene match: 6. CDR3 size: 14 residues. Germline loops: CDR1 SGHTA, CDR2 FQGTGA. DNA for the CDR3: TGTGCCAGCAGCTCCACAGGGGTCGGAGAGACCCAGTACTTC. This gives the protein CASSSTGVGETQYF. Supplemented by reference TRBV7-3 and TRBJ2-5, the full variable domain reads GAGVSQTPSNKVTEKGKYVELRCDPISGHTALYWYRQSLGQGPEFLIYFQGTGAADDSGLPNDRFFAVRPEGSVSTLKIQRTERGDSAVYLCASSSTGVGETQYFGPGTRLLVL.

This chain connects TRBV2 to TRBJ1-3, with TRBD1 as a possible D gene (6 bases). V was clipped by 4 bases and J by 3 bases, with 13 bases between them. The CDR3 covers 15 residues. Germline CDR1 and CDR2: SNHLY and FYNNEI. As DNA, the CDR3 is TGTGCCAGCAGTGTCGGGACAACTTATGGAAACACCATATATTTT. Protein: CASSVGTTYGNTIYF. Looking up the rest from reference TRBV2 and TRBJ1-3 gives the full variable domain: EPEVTQTPSHQVTQMGQEVILRCVPISNHLYFYWYRQILGQKVEFLVSFYNNEISEKSEIFDDQFSVERPDGSNFTLKIRSTKLEDSAMYFCASSVGTTYGNTIYFGEGSWLTVV.

The chain uses TRBV29-1 and TRBJ1-3; perhaps TRBD1 as D (5 bases). V was trimmed by 8 bases and J by 5 bases, leaving 10 bases between them. Germline V gene lookup returns CDR1 SQVTM and CDR2 ANQGSEA. The CDR3 runs 11 residues. CDR3 region: CSYLDRNTIYF. Here the CDR3 DNA reads TGCAGCTACCTGGACAGAAACACCATATATTTT. The whole variable domain, remainder taken from reference TRBV29-1 and TRBJ1-3, is SAVISQKPSRDICQRGTSLTIQCQVDSQVTMMFWYRQQPGQSLTLIATANQGSEATYESGFVIDKFPISRPNLTFSTLTVSNMSPEDSSIYLCSYLDRNTIYFGEGSWLTVV.

The J gene is TRBJ2-7, the V gene TRBV20-1; 7 nucleotides line up with TRBD2. The junction had 2 bases not matched to a gene; V was cut back by 3 bases and J by 0 bases. The CDR3 has 13 amino acids. From germline, CDR1 is DFQATT and CDR2 SNEGSKA (reference sequence). This CDR3 is CSASGRSSYEQYF. In DNA, the CDR3 is TGCAGTGCTAGCGGGAGGAGCTCCTACGAGCAGTACTTC.

The chain carries TRBV10-3 and TRBJ2-3; D may match TRBD1 or TRBD2 (5 bases each). The CDR3 contains 15 residues. V shed 8 bases and J shed 0 bases, with 15 bases lying between them. Germline CDR1 is ENHRY and CDR2 is SYGVKD. The CDR3 reads CAILRDPGSTDTQYF. CDR3 in DNA: TGTGCCATCTTACGGGACCCAGGGAGCACAGATACGCAGTATTTT.

This clonotype came up a few times. The rearrangement links TRBV12-3 or TRBV12-4 to TRBJ1-5; no firm D call. The CDR3 totals 14 residues. V gave up 1 base and J gave up 6 bases, with 10 bases separating them. DNA for the CDR3: TGTGCCAGCAGTTTAGGGGATCTACTTCAGCCCCAGCATTTT. Translating gives CASSLGDLLQPQHF.

This clonotype appeared a few times. The chain employs TRBV20-1 and TRBJ1-3, with a possible D match to TRBD1 (6 bases). Germline V lookup: CDR1 DFQATT, CDR2 SNEGSKA (reference sequence). V shed 3 bases and J shed 9 bases, with 21 bases lying between them. This CDR3 is 15 amino acids long. The CDR3 sequence is CSASYRDTAWGTIYF. In nucleotides, the CDR3 is TGCAGTGCTAGCTACCGGGACACGGCATGGGGCACCATATATTTT.

The rearrangement uses TRBV28 and TRBJ1-1; 8 positions agree with TRBD1. CDR3 length equals 17 residues. Germline lookup yields CDR1 MDHEN and CDR2 SYDVKM. Unmatched junction bases numbered 12, after V lost 6 bases and J lost 0 bases. CDR3: CASSYARTGSMNTEAFF. The CDR3 bases are TGTGCCAGCAGCTACGCTAGGACAGGGAGCATGAACACTGAAGCTTTCTTT.

This clonotype came up a few times. The chain recombines TRBV28 with TRBJ2-7; 10 nucleotides line up with TRBD2. The CDR3 covers 16 residues. Germline V gives CDR1 MDHEN, CDR2 SYDVKM. The J segment lost 5 bases and the V segment lost 3 bases, leaving 10 bases of the junction unmatched. Written as DNA, the CDR3 is TGTGCCAGCAGTTTCCGTCCTAGCGGGAGATTCCACGAGCAGTACTTC. It yields the protein CASSFRPSGRFHEQYF.

There are a few counts of this clonotype. The chain is built from TRBV6-6 and TRBJ2-2, with TRBD1 as a possible D gene (6 bases). The CDR3 runs to 15 residues. CDR1 MNHNY and CDR2 SVGAGI come from the germline V gene (reference sequence). V lost 2 bases to trimming and J lost 4 bases, with 11 bases between them. CDR3 loop: CASSYRRGTTGELFF. DNA for the CDR3: TGTGCCAGCAGTTACCGCAGGGGTACCACCGGGGAGCTGTTTTTT.

This clonotype has only a few counts. The rearrangement uses TRBV4-1 and TRBJ1-1, with 8 nucleotides matching TRBD1. There are 16 residues in the CDR3. CDR1 and CDR2 (germline): MGHRA, YSYEKL. V lost 8 bases and J lost 5; bases outside the gene matches: 16. Here the CDR3 DNA reads TGCGCCAGCCGTGTTACGCAGGGGGCGTTGAGGACTGAAGCTTTCTTT. Translating gives CASRVTQGALRTEAFF.

This chain uses TRBV6-5 with TRBJ2-5, with D perhaps TRBD1 (5 bases). The CDR3 runs 13 residues. V shed 2 bases and J shed 7 bases, with 11 bases lying between them. Germline values: CDR1 MNHEY, CDR2 SVGAGI. CDR3 nucleotide sequence: TGTGCCAGCAGTTACACGCAGGGAAGGACCCAGTACTTC. It codes for CASSYTQGRTQYF.

The CDR3 bases are TGTGCCACCAGTTTAAGCGGGGGATACAATGAGCAGTTCTTC. Amino acid sequence: CATSLSGGYNEQFF. The chain carries TRBV15 and TRBJ2-1, with TRBD2 matching over 8 bases. Losses at the gene ends were 6 bases for V and 4 bases for J; bases not matched to a gene: 5. CDR1 LNHNV and CDR2 YYDKDF come from the germline V gene (reference sequence). CDR3 size: 14 residues. Looking up the rest from reference TRBV15 and TRBJ2-1 gives the full variable domain: DAMVIQNPRYQVTQFGKPVTLSCSQTLNHNVMYWYQQKSSQAPKLLFHYYDKDFNNEADTPDNFQSRRPNTSFCFLDIRSPGLGDTAMYLCATSLSGGYNEQFFGPGTRLTVL.

Only a few counts were recorded for this clonotype. This chain joins TRBV7-6 and TRBJ2-3; 8 bases fit TRBD2. Germline V lookup: CDR1 SGHVS, CDR2 FNYEAQ. Trimming removed 2 bases from V and 4 bases from J; junction bases left unmatched: 14. This CDR3 has 18 residues. CDR3 nucleotide sequence: TGTGCCAGCAGCTTATATGTTGGCGGGAGGTTTGTTGCAGATACGCAGTATTTT. This encodes CASSLYVGGRFVADTQYF.

The genes are TRBV7-9 and TRBJ1-4; the D gene is possibly TRBD1 (6 bases). Looked up from germline, CDR1 is SEHNR and CDR2 is FQNEAQ (reference sequence). V was shortened by 4 bases and J by 0 bases, with 9 bases between the two germline ends. CDR3 length: 15 residues. CDR3 residues: CASSSDRTTNEKLFF. The CDR3 DNA reads as TGTGCCAGCAGCTCAGACAGGACAACTAATGAAAAACTGTTTTTT.

This chain connects TRBV28 to TRBJ1-2; D ambiguous. The V end was cut by 6 bases, the J end by 8 bases, with 19 bases between. CDR1 is MDHEN and CDR2 is SYDVKM in the germline V gene. CDR3 size: 14 residues. Here the CDR3 DNA reads TGTGCCAGCAGGCATCGCGTGGGCCGAGGGGGCTACACCTTC. Protein sequence: CASRHRVGRGGYTF.